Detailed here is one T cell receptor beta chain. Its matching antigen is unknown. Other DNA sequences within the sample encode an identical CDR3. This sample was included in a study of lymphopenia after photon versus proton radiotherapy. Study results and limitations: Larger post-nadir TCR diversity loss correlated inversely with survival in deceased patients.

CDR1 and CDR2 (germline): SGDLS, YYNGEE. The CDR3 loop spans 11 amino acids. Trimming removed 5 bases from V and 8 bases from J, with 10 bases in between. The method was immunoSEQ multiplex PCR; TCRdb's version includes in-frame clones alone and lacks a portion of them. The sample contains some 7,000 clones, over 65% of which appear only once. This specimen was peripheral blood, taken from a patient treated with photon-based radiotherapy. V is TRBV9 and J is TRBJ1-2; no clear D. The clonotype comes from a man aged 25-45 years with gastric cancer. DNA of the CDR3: TGTGCCAGCAGTGCTCCGGACGGCTACACCTTC. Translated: CASSAPDGYTF.